This TCR beta chain was observed in a study of long-term antiretroviral therapy in people with HIV. General observations from the study: Diversity increased after ART yet remained lower than in transplant donor controls. Whichever time point was examined, clones expanded before ART dominated the repertoire.

This CDR3 is 15 amino acids long. Trimming removed 2 bases at V and 0 bases at J, with 9 bases between. Germline lookup yields CDR1 MNHEY and CDR2 SVGAGI. The libraries were made with immunoSEQ v3.0 at survey level. Only in-frame clones appear in the TCRdb table, and some are missing; sequencing was by immunoSEQ multiplex PCR. Here the sample spans tens of thousands of clones, 82% being singletons. As concerns this clone: The antigen remains unidentified.

The TCR was taken from a man between 18 and 35 years old with HIV. The chain uses TRBV6-5 and TRBJ2-3; maybe TRBD1 (5 bases). The sequencing here drew on unsorted PBMCs, taken 0.5 years after starting antiretroviral therapy. CDR3 nucleotide sequence: TGTGCCAGCAGTTACCGGCAGGGAAGCACAGATACGCAGTATTTT. Amino acid sequence: CASSYRQGSTDTQYF.